The T cell receptor (beta chain) described here comes from a study of T cell responses to AZD1222 COVID-19 vaccine. The CDR3 sequence is 13 residues long. The ends lost 5 bases at V and 5 bases at J; junction bases unmatched: 4. Germline loops: CDR1 WNHNN, CDR2 SYGVQD (reference sequence). Data came from immunoSEQ multiplex PCR; TCRdb stores just in-frame clones and leaves some out. The sample contains tens of thousands of clones, approximately 85% of which appear only once. Here the sequenced sample was peripheral blood, taken 28 days after the second AZD1222 dose. This TCR derives from an adult who received the AZD1222 COVID-19 vaccine. V is TRBV10-1 and J is TRBJ1-1; 8 bases map to TRBD1. The CDR3: CASSTGGRTEAFF. The CDR3 DNA follows: TGCGCCAGCAGTACAGGGGGGCGGACTGAAGCTTTCTTT.